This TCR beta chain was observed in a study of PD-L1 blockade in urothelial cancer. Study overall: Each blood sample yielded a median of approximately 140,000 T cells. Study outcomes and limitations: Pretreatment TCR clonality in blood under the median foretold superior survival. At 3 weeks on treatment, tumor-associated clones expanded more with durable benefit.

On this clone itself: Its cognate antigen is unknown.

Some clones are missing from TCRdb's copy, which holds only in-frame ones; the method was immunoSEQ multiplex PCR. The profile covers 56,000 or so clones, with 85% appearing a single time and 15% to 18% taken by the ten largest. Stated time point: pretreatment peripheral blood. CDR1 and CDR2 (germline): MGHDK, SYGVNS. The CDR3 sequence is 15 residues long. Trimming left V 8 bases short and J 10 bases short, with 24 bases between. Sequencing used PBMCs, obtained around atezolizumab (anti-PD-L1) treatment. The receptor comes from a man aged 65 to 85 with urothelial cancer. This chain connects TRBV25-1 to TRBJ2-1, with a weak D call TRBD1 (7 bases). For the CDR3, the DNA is TGTGCCAGCTCGGGCGGGGACAGCACCTTTGGGGAGCAGTTCTTC. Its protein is CASSGGDSTFGEQFF.